These 13 T cell receptor beta chains share one sample of origin, sequenced in a study of T cell responses to AZD1222 COVID-19 vaccine. Produced via immunoSEQ multiplex PCR; TCRdb's table is partial and in-frame only. The table shows about 140,000 clones, with approximately 85% occurring only once. The sequenced sample was peripheral blood, obtained 28 days after the second dose of the MenACWY control vaccine. The receptors shown here come from an adult who received the MenACWY meningococcal vaccine as a control.

The V call is TRBV5-1, the J call TRBJ2-7, with D maybe TRBD1 (5 bases). Germline lookup yields CDR1 SGHRS and CDR2 YFSETQ. The CDR3 contains 14 residues. Deletions cut 0 bases from V and 7 bases from J, with 14 bases between. The CDR3 bases are TGCGCCAGCAGCTTGGGTGGACAACCTACGGAGCAGTACTTC. It is translated as CASSLGGQPTEQYF.

The V call is TRBV6-1, the J call TRBJ1-4; D unresolved. This CDR3 is built from 14 residues. Trimming cost V 1 base and J 1 base, with 4 bases left between them. CDR1 MNHNS and CDR2 SASEGT come from the germline V gene. CDR3 residues: CASSEVRTNEKLFF. DNA for the CDR3: TGTGCCAGCAGTGAAGTCAGAACTAATGAAAAACTGTTTTTT.

The chain has TRBV5-1 and TRBJ1-2; 8 positions agree with TRBD1. This CDR3 spans 13 amino acids. Germline lookup yields CDR1 SGHRS and CDR2 YFSETQ. Trimming at V came to 0 bases and at J to 7 bases, leaving 2 bases not matched to a gene. The CDR3 region is CASSLETGAGYTF. The CDR3 DNA follows: TGCGCCAGCAGCTTGGAGACAGGGGCTGGCTACACCTTC. Supplemented by reference TRBV5-1 and TRBJ1-2, the full variable domain reads KAGVTQTPRYLIKTRGQQVTLSCSPISGHRSVSWYQQTPGQGLQFLFEYFSETQRNKGNFPGRFSGRQFSNSRSEMNVSTLELGDSALYLCASSLETGAGYTFGSGTRLTVV.

This chain uses TRBV7-8 with TRBJ2-1; 11 nucleotides align to TRBD2. CDR1 is SGHVS and CDR2 is FQNEAQ in the germline V gene. The CDR3 has 17 residues. J was trimmed by 5 bases and V by 6 bases; bases with no gene match: 12. The CDR3, as DNA: TGTGCCAGCAGTCTGAGATCTGGGACTAGCGGCCACAATGAGCAGTTCTTC. Translating it yields CASSLRSGTSGHNEQFF.

The chain combines TRBV4-1 with TRBJ1-1; D is unclear. Germline V gene lookup returns CDR1 MGHRA and CDR2 YSYEKL. This CDR3 comprises 16 residues. V shed 2 bases and J shed 1 base, with 14 bases lying between them. CDR3 sequence: CASSQLIRPWNTEAFF. In nucleotides, the CDR3 is TGCGCCAGCAGCCAACTAATTCGACCGTGGAACACTGAAGCTTTCTTT.

V gene TRBV12-3 or TRBV12-4 combines with J gene TRBJ1-1, with 7 bases that match TRBD1. Germline trimming cut 3 bases from V and 10 bases from J; bases unmatched to any gene: 5. CDR3 length: 12 residues. CDR3: CASSFSAGGAFF. CDR3 nucleotide sequence: TGTGCCAGCAGTTTCTCGGCAGGGGGAGCTTTCTTT.

The rearrangement links TRBV11-3 to TRBJ1-1, with TRBD1 as a possible D gene (5 bases). The CDR3 extends over 14 amino acids. Per the germline V gene, CDR1 is SGHNT and CDR2 is YENEEA. V was cut by 2 bases and J by 1 base, with 8 bases left in between. The CDR3 DNA is TGTGCCAGCAGCTTAACAGGATCGAACACTGAAGCTTTCTTT. Translation gives CASSLTGSNTEAFF. Based on the CDR3 plus reference TRBV11-3 and TRBJ1-1, the full variable domain is EAGVVQSPRYKIIEKKQPVAFWCNPISGHNTLYWYLQNLGQGPELLIRYENEEAVDDSQLPKDRFSAERLKGVDSTLKIQPAELGDSAVYLCASSLTGSNTEAFFGQGTRLTVV.

CDR3 DNA: TGTGCCAGCTCACCCCTGGGGGTTGCTGAGCAGTTCTTC. Encoded protein: CASSPLGVAEQFF. The genes are TRBV18 and TRBJ2-1, with D perhaps being TRBD1 or TRBD2 (5 bases each). The CDR3 covers 13 residues. V was pared by 3 bases and J by 9 bases, with 12 bases between. Germline CDR1 KGHSH, CDR2 LQKENI.

The V call is TRBV28, the J call TRBJ2-7, with a tentative D call TRBD1 (5 bases). From germline, CDR1 is MDHEN and CDR2 SYDVKM. V dropped 3 bases and J dropped 4 bases, with 13 bases sitting between them. This CDR3 contains 14 residues. CDR3 DNA: TGTGCCAGCAGTTTCTCGCTGACAGTTTACGAGCAGTACGTC. Its translation is CASSFSLTVYEQYV.

CDR3 amino acids: CASSYSLGSVYSYEQYF. Written as DNA, the CDR3 is TGTGCCAGCAGTTACTCGTTGGGCAGTGTCTACTCCTACGAGCAGTACTTC. V usage is TRBV6-2 or TRBV6-3 and J usage is TRBJ2-7; the D is unclear. V was shortened by 0 bases and J by 0 bases, with 15 bases between the two germline ends. The CDR3 length is 17 residues. Germline V lookup: CDR1 MNHEY, CDR2 SVGEGT.

This chain links TRBV11-1 with TRBJ2-5; 11 nucleotides match TRBD2. Trimming cost V 4 bases and J 2 bases; bases outside gene matches: 6. Per germline, CDR1 SGHAT and CDR2 FQDESV (reference sequence). This CDR3 spans 16 amino acids. DNA for the CDR3: TGTGCCAGCAGCTCCGGGACTAGCGGTTCACAAGAGACCCAGTACTTC. It encodes CASSSGTSGSQETQYF.

This clone was picked up a small number of times. The J gene is TRBJ1-1, the V gene TRBV25-1; tentative D call: TRBD1 (6 bases). Germline CDR1 MGHDK, CDR2 SYGVNS. CDR3 length: 11 residues. Trimming took off 4 bases at V and 12 bases at J, with 12 bases between the two ends. The CDR3 coding sequence is TGTGCCAGCAGTGCCACAACAGGGACTTTCTTT. Amino acids: CASSATTGTFF.

This clone came up once. CDR3 DNA sequence: TGTGCCAGCAGTCGCTCCGGGACCTCCTACAATGAGCAGTTCTTC. This codes for CASSRSGTSYNEQFF. The rearrangement uses TRBV7-2 and TRBJ2-1; D possibly matches TRBD1 or TRBD2 (5 bases each). The CDR3 extends over 15 amino acids. CDR1 and CDR2 (germline): SGHTA, FQGNSA. The V and J ends lost 6 bases and 0 bases respectively, with 12 bases between them.